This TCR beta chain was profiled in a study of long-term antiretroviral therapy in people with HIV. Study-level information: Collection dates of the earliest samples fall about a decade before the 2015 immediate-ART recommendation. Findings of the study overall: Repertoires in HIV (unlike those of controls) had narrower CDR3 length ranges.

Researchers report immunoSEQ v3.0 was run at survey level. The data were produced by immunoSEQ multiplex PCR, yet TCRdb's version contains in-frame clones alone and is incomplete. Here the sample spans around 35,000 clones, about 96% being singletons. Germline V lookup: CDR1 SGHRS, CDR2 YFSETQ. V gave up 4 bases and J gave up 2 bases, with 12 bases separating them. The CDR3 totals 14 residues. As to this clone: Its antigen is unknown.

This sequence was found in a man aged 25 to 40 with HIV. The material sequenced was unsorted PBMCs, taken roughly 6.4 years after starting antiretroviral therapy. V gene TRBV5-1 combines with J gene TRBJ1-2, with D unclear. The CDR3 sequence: CASSASSPNYGYTF. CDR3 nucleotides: TGCGCCAGCAGCGCCAGTAGTCCCAACTATGGCTACACCTTC.